This note documents a single T cell receptor (beta chain) sequence. Its target is not known. These data are taken from a study of T cell responses to AZD1222 COVID-19 vaccine. The V gene's germline CDR1 is LNHDA and CDR2 SQIVND (reference sequence). The length of the CDR3 is 13 residues. V lost 2 bases and J 7 bases, leaving 11 bases between the germline ends. Repertoires were generated with immunoSEQ multiplex PCR, while TCRdb's copy carries only in-frame clones and drops some. The data hold roughly 110,000 clones, with roughly 90% observed a single time. General study findings and limits: Only after the peak T cell response were repertoires sampled. Across spike, vaccine-associated CD4 TCRs were found, dominant at 160-218 and 743-854. At baseline, just 6 or 7 AZD1222 recipients tested seropositive. Following two doses of AZD1222, Spike-specific TCR breadth and depth rose.

The input for sequencing was peripheral blood, taken on day 0 of AZD1222 vaccination. The source is an adult in good health. The chain employs TRBV19 and TRBJ1-2, with D possibly matching TRBD1 (6 bases). Here the CDR3 reads CASSIQGFSGYTF. In DNA, the CDR3 is TGTGCCAGTAGTATACAGGGGTTCAGTGGCTACACCTTC.